This passage covers 13 T cell receptor beta chains from one sample sequenced in a study of CD8+ T cells in alopecia areata. Following RNA extraction, reverse transcription yielded cDNA that acted as the sequencing template. TCRdb's table, derived via immunoSEQ multiplex PCR, lists solely in-frame clones and lacks some. The sample has 50,000 to 80,000 clones, 44% seen once. Sample: NKG2D-low CD8+ T cells sorted from blood. The origin of the receptors is a human donor with alopecia areata.

The chain joins TRBV6-5 to TRBJ1-1; tentative D call: TRBD1 (5 bases). V was cut by 7 bases and J by 7 bases, with 16 bases left in between. The V gene's germline CDR1 is MNHEY and CDR2 SVGAGI. The CDR3 consists of 13 residues. Here the CDR3 DNA reads TGTGCCAGCAATAAACTTCCAGGGCTTGAAGCTTTCTTT. Protein product: CASNKLPGLEAFF.

This clone was detected a few times. The chain has TRBV29-1 and TRBJ1-5; D is ambiguous. Germline V gene lookup returns CDR1 SQVTM and CDR2 ANQGSEA. Trimming took off 6 bases at V and 0 bases at J, with 6 bases between the two ends. The CDR3 contains 12 residues. CDR3 loop: CSVHCSNQPQHF. DNA for the CDR3: TGCAGCGTCCATTGTAGCAATCAGCCCCAGCATTTT. Together with reference TRBV29-1 and TRBJ1-5, the CDR3 gives the full variable domain: SAVISQKPSRDICQRGTSLTIQCQVDSQVTMMFWYRQQPGQSLTLIATANQGSEATYESGFVIDKFPISRPNLTFSTLTVSNMSPEDSSIYLCSVHCSNQPQHFGDGTRLSIL.

The rearrangement joins TRBV5-1 to TRBJ2-1; 7 bases fit TRBD2. The CDR3 extends over 15 amino acids. The V gene end was trimmed by 3 bases and the J gene end by 2 bases; junction bases not matched to a gene: 5. The germline gives CDR1 SGHRS, CDR2 YFSETQ. The DNA of the CDR3 is TGCGCCAGCAGCTACACGGGGGGTCCCTACAATGAGCAGTTCTTC. Translation: CASSYTGGPYNEQFF.

The DNA for the CDR3 is TGTGCCAGCAGCTCAGGACAGGGGATGTGGGGCTACACCTTC. This encodes CASSSGQGMWGYTF. This chain links TRBV7-9 with TRBJ1-2, with 9 nucleotides matching TRBD1. CDR1 is SEHNR and CDR2 is FQNEAQ in the germline V gene (reference sequence). The CDR3 contains 14 residues. V shed 4 bases and J 8 bases; nucleotides not matched to a gene: 8.

This clone turned up a few times. V and J are TRBV29-1 and TRBJ2-1, with D possibly matching TRBD2 (5 bases). V was trimmed by 7 bases and J by 0 bases, leaving 13 bases between them. The germline CDR1 and CDR2 sequences are SQVTM and ANQGSEA. This CDR3 region has 14 residues. CDR3 DNA sequence: TGCAGCGCCGGGGTGGGGAGCTCCTACAATGAGCAGTTCTTC. Translated: CSAGVGSSYNEQFF.

V gene TRBV7-9 combines with J gene TRBJ1-2; no definite D call. CDR1 is SEHNR and CDR2 is FQNEAQ in the germline V gene (reference sequence). The ends were cut back, 10 bases at V and 3 bases at J, with 12 bases in the middle. The CDR3 is 12 residues long. CDR3 DNA sequence: TGTGCCACCCCCGACTGGTACTATGGCTACACCTTC. It translates to CATPDWYYGYTF.

The chain has TRBV30 and TRBJ2-2; a possible D gene is TRBD2 (5 bases). The germline gives CDR1 GTSNPN, CDR2 SVGIG (reference sequence). The CDR3 spans 15 residues. V was cut by 0 bases and J by 0 bases, with 8 bases left in between. The DNA for the CDR3 is TGTGCCTGGAGTGTGGAGGTTGCGAACACCGGGGAGCTGTTTTTT. Protein product: CAWSVEVANTGELFF.

The V gene is TRBV7-9, the J gene TRBJ1-2; no clear D gene. Per the germline V gene, CDR1 is SEHNR and CDR2 is FQNEAQ (reference sequence). This CDR3 region has 13 residues. V was trimmed by 3 bases and J by 0 bases, leaving 5 bases between them. DNA for the CDR3: TGTGCCAGCAGCTTCGACTCTAACTATGGCTACACCTTC. Translating gives CASSFDSNYGYTF.

The rearrangement uses TRBV30 and TRBJ2-7, with D unresolved. The ends were cut back, 0 bases at V and 0 bases at J, with 12 bases in the middle. Germline V lookup: CDR1 GTSNPN, CDR2 SVGIG (reference sequence). The CDR3 extends over 15 amino acids. The CDR3 here is CAWSVRRYLSYEQYF. Here the CDR3 DNA reads TGTGCCTGGAGTGTCCGGCGATACCTCTCCTACGAGCAGTACTTC.

V is TRBV29-1 and J is TRBJ2-7; D unresolved. V was pared by 7 bases and J by 2 bases, with 18 bases between. The germline gives CDR1 SQVTM, CDR2 ANQGSEA. This CDR3 contains 14 residues. CDR3 amino acids: CSAGPSQTTYEQYF. The DNA of the CDR3 is TGCAGCGCCGGCCCCTCCCAGACGACCTACGAGCAGTACTTC.

The chain carries TRBV5-6 and TRBJ2-7, with TRBD2 matching over 13 bases. CDR1 is SGHDT and CDR2 is YYEEEE in the germline V gene. The V segment lost 3 bases and the J segment 6 bases; nucleotides outside the gene matches: 6. This CDR3 spans 15 amino acids. CDR3 protein: CASSSGLAGAREQYF. The DNA for the CDR3 is TGTGCCAGCAGCTCTGGACTAGCGGGAGCACGCGAGCAGTACTTC.

This chain joins TRBV4-3 and TRBJ2-5; D possibly corresponds to TRBD2 (6 bases). From germline, CDR1 is LGHNA and CDR2 YSLEER. The CDR3 covers 14 residues. V was pared by 6 bases and J by 5 bases, with 16 bases between. The CDR3 DNA reads as TGCGCCAGCAGTGGGCAGGCCGGGAGCGAGACCCAGTACTTC. Translated: CASSGQAGSETQYF.

The V and J genes are TRBV4-3 and TRBJ2-1; TRBD2 matches at 10 bases. V shed 0 bases, J shed 8 bases, and the junction held 22 bases outside the gene matches. CDR3 length equals 21 residues. Looked up from germline, CDR1 is LGHNA and CDR2 is YSLEER. CDR3 sequence (DNA): TGCGCCAGCAGCCAAGAGGGGGGGGTTAGCGGGAGGTCTTCGCTCAGCCATGAGCAGTTCTTC. Translating gives CASSQEGGVSGRSSLSHEQFF.